This T cell receptor beta chain derives from a study of cytomegalovirus exposure and HLA in healthy donors. A multiplex PCR was run with 60 Vbeta primers and 13 Jbeta primers. Clones were sequenced by immunoSEQ multiplex PCR, and TCRdb holds only the in-frame ones, with some missing. The sample yields about 83,000 clones, 81% seen once. CDR1 is SGHVS, CDR2 FQNEAQ, per germline. V was shortened by 4 bases and J by 1 base, with 10 bases between the two germline ends. This CDR3 has 14 residues. With regard to this clone: Antigen: not known.

General study points: Later on, a genetic analysis was performed. It linked a missense variant in DCLRE1C with V- and J-gene trimming of TCR beta. On later analysis, the bulk of CMV-associated TCR beta chains appeared to be HLA-restricted. It emerged from a later analysis that several of the most significant clusters appeared to be linked to common viral pathogens. Presence/absence analyses supposed approximately even sequencing depth among donors.

V is TRBV7-8 and J is TRBJ2-5; a possible D gene is TRBD1 (5 bases). The receptor was isolated from a woman aged 25 to 39 in good health and CMV-seronegative. The sequencing input was PBMCs. In DNA form, the CDR3 reads TGTGCCAGCAGCTATCGACAGATCCAAGAGACCCAGTACTTC. Amino acid sequence: CASSYRQIQETQYF.